These 14 T cell receptor beta chains share one sample of origin, sequenced in a study of cytomegalovirus exposure and HLA in healthy donors. Profiling relied on immunoSEQ multiplex PCR, and the TCRdb table lists in-frame clones only, not all of them. This sample yields hundreds of thousands of clones, of which around 87% are seen a single time; 1.5% to 2.5% belongs to the top ten. Specimen: PBMCs. All receptors come from a woman aged 18-29 years in good health and CMV-seropositive.

V is TRBV28 and J is TRBJ1-1, with D unresolved. Germline-derived CDR1 and CDR2 are MDHEN and SYDVKM. V lost 4 bases, J lost 10 bases, and 19 bases lay in between. The CDR3 is made up of 14 amino acids. CDR3 in amino acids: CASSSGLFGGVAFF. The CDR3 DNA reads TGTGCCAGCAGTTCCGGACTTTTCGGAGGAGTAGCTTTCTTT.

This clone was detected once. This chain links TRBV5-1 with TRBJ1-1; D is possibly TRBD1 (6 bases). Germline V gene sequence: CDR1 SGHRS, CDR2 YFSETQ. The CDR3 totals 14 residues. Trimming pared 3 bases from V and 4 bases from J, leaving 13 bases between. In nucleotides, the CDR3 is TGCGCCAGCAGCTATGGGACACCCAGCACTGAAGCTTTCTTT. This sequence encodes CASSYGTPSTEAFF.

This chain uses TRBV11-2 with TRBJ2-5; possible D gene TRBD1, 5 bases. V was clipped by 4 bases and J by 3 bases, with 12 bases between them. The V gene's germline CDR1 is SGHAT and CDR2 FQNNGV. This CDR3 comprises 14 residues. Here the CDR3 DNA reads TGTGCCAGCAGCTCTTATGACAGTAAAGAGACCCAGTACTTC. Translating gives CASSSYDSKETQYF.

V is TRBV6-5 and J is TRBJ2-1, with TRBD2 matching 8 bases. The germline CDR1 and CDR2 sequences are MNHEY and SVGAGI. The CDR3 is 15 residues long. The junction had 12 bases not matched to a gene; V was cut back by 6 bases and J by 8 bases. CDR3 sequence (DNA): TGTGCCAGCAGACGCGGGAGGCTGAGTTTCGATGAGCAGTTCTTC. Protein: CASRRGRLSFDEQFF.

This clone was found a few times. The chain joins TRBV6-6 to TRBJ2-7, with D possibly being TRBD1 (5 bases). Trimming pared 5 bases from V and 11 bases from J, leaving 19 bases between. The CDR3 has 13 residues. Germline V gene sequence: CDR1 MNHNY, CDR2 SVGAGI (reference sequence). CDR3 sequence (DNA): TGTGCCAGCAGTACCGACAGCTCCTACCGGGAGTACTTC. It yields the protein CASSTDSSYREYF.

The J gene is TRBJ2-7, the V gene TRBV5-5; D may be TRBD2 (5 bases). Trimming took 4 bases from V and 0 from J, leaving 17 bases between them. CDR3 length: 16 residues. Germline V lookup: CDR1 SGHKS, CDR2 YYEKEE (reference sequence). The CDR3 bases are TGTGCCAGCAGCGATCGGACTCCTTATAGCTCCTACGAGCAGTACTTC. Protein: CASSDRTPYSSYEQYF.

The rearrangement links TRBV19 to TRBJ2-1; 9 positions match TRBD2. The CDR3 has 15 residues. Germline V lookup: CDR1 LNHDA, CDR2 SQIVND (reference sequence). V lost 4 bases to trimming and J lost 4 bases; unmatched junction nucleotides: 5. In DNA form, the CDR3 reads TGTGCCAGTAGTAGCGGGAGGGGACTATACAATGAGCAGTTCTTC. Translating it yields CASSSGRGLYNEQFF.

This sequence joins TRBV11-3 and TRBJ2-7; 7 bases line up with TRBD1. The CDR3 has 14 residues. Germline V CDR1 and CDR2: SGHNT, YENEEA. The J segment lost 2 bases and the V segment lost 6 bases, leaving 7 bases of the junction unmatched. The CDR3 DNA is TGTGCCAGCAGTTCCCGGGACAGCCCCTACGAGCAGTACTTC. It encodes CASSSRDSPYEQYF.

The chain employs TRBV6-1 and TRBJ1-1, with 7 bases that match TRBD1. CDR1 and CDR2 (germline): MNHNS, SASEGT. V lost 6 bases to trimming and J lost 6 bases; unmatched junction nucleotides: 4. The CDR3 length is 12 residues. The CDR3 DNA follows: TGTGCCAGCAGACAAGACAGGGCTGAAGCTTTCTTT. It is translated as CASRQDRAEAFF.

The rearrangement links TRBV19 to TRBJ2-1; 7 nucleotides align to TRBD2. In germline, CDR1 is LNHDA, CDR2 SQIVND (reference sequence). Losses at the gene ends were 4 bases for V and 7 bases for J; bases not matched to a gene: 10. The length of the CDR3 is 15 residues. CDR3 in amino acids: CASSTPPDGGNEQFF. Here the CDR3 DNA reads TGTGCCAGTAGTACCCCCCCGGACGGGGGGAATGAGCAGTTCTTC.

J is TRBJ2-3 and V is TRBV19; D is possibly TRBD2 (6 bases). This CDR3 has 12 amino acids. V lost 7 bases and J lost 6, with 11 bases in between. Germline V gives CDR1 LNHDA, CDR2 SQIVND (reference sequence). This CDR3 reads CASTWGEDTQYF. The CDR3 DNA is TGTGCCAGTACCTGGGGGGAGGATACGCAGTATTTT.

The rearrangement links TRBV19 to TRBJ1-5; D uncertain. The germline CDR1 and CDR2 sequences are LNHDA and SQIVND (reference sequence). V gave up 5 bases and J gave up 5 bases, with 19 bases separating them. This CDR3 is 16 amino acids long. In DNA form, the CDR3 reads TGTGCCAGTAGTCCAATCAAAGAGGGATGGGATCAGCCCCAGCATTTT. The encoded protein is CASSPIKEGWDQPQHF.

The chain is built from TRBV15 and TRBJ2-1, with 10 nucleotides matching TRBD2. The CDR3 totals 18 residues. CDR1 LNHNV and CDR2 YYDKDF come from the germline V gene (reference sequence). J was trimmed by 5 bases and V by 1 base; bases with no gene match: 11. The CDR3 sequence: CATSRGGASGSLNNEQFF. DNA of the CDR3: TGTGCCACCAGCAGAGGGGGAGCTAGCGGGAGTCTAAACAATGAGCAGTTCTTC.

This clone was observed once. The V and J genes are TRBV9 and TRBJ1-2; 7 positions match TRBD1. The CDR3 covers 15 residues. Trimming cost V 1 base and J 4 bases; bases outside gene matches: 7. Germline V lookup: CDR1 SGDLS, CDR2 YYNGEE. DNA of the CDR3: TGTGCCAGCAGCGTAAGCCCGACAGGGTCCTATGGCTACACCTTC. As protein: CASSVSPTGSYGYTF.